Shown below are 5 T cell receptor beta chains from a single sample sequenced in a study of long-term antiretroviral therapy in people with HIV. immunoSEQ v3.0 was run at survey level. Clones were sequenced by immunoSEQ multiplex PCR, and TCRdb holds only the in-frame ones, with some missing. Here the sample spans about 16,000 clones, roughly 96% being singletons. The specimen comprised unsorted PBMCs, sampled roughly 10 years after starting antiretroviral therapy. These receptors all come from a man aged 25 to 45 with HIV.

The chain has TRBV2 and TRBJ2-3; TRBD2 matches 8 bases. CDR1 and CDR2 from the germline V gene are SNHLY and FYNNEI. Unmatched junction bases numbered 5, after V lost 6 bases and J lost 3 bases. This CDR3 is 14 amino acids long. CDR3 coding DNA: TGTGCCAGCAGCCCGGGACTAGATACAGATACGCAGTATTTT. This translates into CASSPGLDTDTQYF.

The chain combines TRBV9 with TRBJ2-1, with D perhaps matching TRBD2 (7 bases). Looked up from germline, CDR1 is SGDLS and CDR2 is YYNGEE. V lost 2 bases, J lost 9 bases, and 24 bases lay in between. The CDR3 is 17 amino acids. The CDR3 nucleotides read TGTGCCAGCAGCGTGGGTGGTGGGGGGGCCGAAAACGGTGAGCAGTTCTTC. Translating gives CASSVGGGGAENGEQFF.

The chain joins TRBV28 to TRBJ1-2, with D unresolved. V gave up 6 bases and J gave up 0 bases, with 8 bases separating them. The germline CDR1 and CDR2 sequences are MDHEN and SYDVKM. This CDR3 region has 13 residues. CDR3 region: CASRFATNYGYTF. The CDR3 region has the DNA TGTGCCAGCAGATTTGCCACTAACTATGGCTACACCTTC.

This chain links TRBV19 with TRBJ2-5; 8 bases fit TRBD2. This CDR3 contains 14 residues. Germline V gene data show CDR1 as LNHDA and CDR2 as SQIVND (reference sequence). Trimming took 1 base from V and 5 from J; bases not matched to a gene: 3. Written as DNA, the CDR3 is TGTGCCAGTAGTATAGTAGGCGGGGGGGAGACCCAGTACTTC. It translates to CASSIVGGGETQYF.

V usage is TRBV6-6 and J usage is TRBJ1-3; D might be TRBD1 (5 bases). This CDR3 region has 13 residues. The V gene lost 7 bases and the J gene lost 3 bases, with 10 bases spanning the gap. Germline V gene sequence: CDR1 MNHNY, CDR2 SVGAGI (reference sequence). The CDR3 sequence is CASNVQGGNTIYF. The CDR3 DNA reads as TGTGCCAGCAATGTCCAGGGTGGAAACACCATATATTTT.